These 24 T cell receptor beta chains share one sample of origin, sequenced in a study of regulatory T cells in long-lasting Graves disease. To make TCR beta libraries, researchers used iRepertoire HTBI primers and Arm-PCR of CDR3 regions. MiXCR, applied by TCRdb to the multiplex PCR reads, yields one record per CDR3 protein. The top ten clones hold about a sixth of a sample with about 460,000 distinct CDR3 sequences, 14% of them seen once. Time point meaning: newly diagnosed GD, antithyroid drugs for less than 3 months. From PBMCs, RNA was extracted and then used to make the TCR library. The data were also submitted as part of a second study, on T cells in Graves' hyperthyroidism and ophthalmopathy.

The sequencing here drew on peripheral blood mononuclear cells (PBMCs), taken at new diagnosis, from a patient treated with antithyroid drugs. The receptors come from a woman aged 45-65 years with Graves disease.

CDR3 DNA: TGTGCCAGCAGCTTACAACTAGCGGCCACAGATACGCAGTATTTT. Amino acid sequence: CASSLQLAATDTQYF. The chain combines TRBV7-9 with TRBJ2-3; 8 nucleotides align to TRBD2. The J segment lost 2 bases and the V segment lost 2 bases, leaving 3 bases of the junction unmatched. CDR1 is SEHNR and CDR2 is FQNEAQ in the germline V gene (reference sequence). The CDR3 has 15 residues.

This clonotype was observed a handful of times. The rearrangement uses TRBV5-1 and TRBJ2-2; D call uncertain. The CDR3 is made up of 15 amino acids. Germline-derived CDR1 and CDR2 are SGHRS and YFSETQ. Trimming shortened V by 0 bases and J by 7 bases, and 13 bases separated the two germline ends. The DNA of the CDR3 is TGCGCCAGCAGCTTGGTCTCGGAAGGTCGCGGGGAGCTGTTTTTT. Its translation: CASSLVSEGRGELFF.

The rearrangement links TRBV27 to TRBJ2-5, with D maybe TRBD1 (6 bases). CDR1 and CDR2 (germline): MNHEY, SMNVEV (reference sequence). V dropped 5 bases and J dropped 3 bases, with 19 bases sitting between them. The CDR3 length is 16 residues. The CDR3 DNA follows: TGTGCCAGCAGTCAACTAGGGGGAATCGAAGAAGAGACCCAGTACTTC. Translation gives CASSQLGGIEEETQYF.

This clonotype was detected many times. The chain joins TRBV5-1 to TRBJ2-5; no definite D call. Per germline, CDR1 SGHRS and CDR2 YFSETQ. This CDR3 has 14 amino acids. Trimming stripped 4 bases from V and 6 bases from J, with 16 bases between. CDR3 bases: TGCGCCAGCAGCCCCCGTGGAAGTTGGAAGACCCAGTACTTC. This gives the protein CASSPRGSWKTQYF.

This clonotype was seen many times. In nucleotides, the CDR3 is TGTGCCAGCAGTTTCTCCAACCGGGACACAAGACTCCAAGAGACCCAGTACTTC. Amino acids: CASSFSNRDTRLQETQYF. This chain connects TRBV28 to TRBJ2-5, with D possibly matching TRBD1 (6 bases). The CDR3 consists of 18 residues. The V end was cut by 3 bases, the J end by 1 base, with 21 bases between. Per the germline V gene, CDR1 is MDHEN and CDR2 is SYDVKM.

This clonotype was seen repeatedly, ten times or more. The gene calls are TRBV11-2 and TRBJ2-1, with D unclear. Germline-derived CDR1 and CDR2 are SGHAT and FQNNGV. V was shortened by 1 base and J by 7 bases, with 8 bases between the two germline ends. The CDR3 covers 13 residues. CDR3 sequence reads: CASSLGIGNEQFF. CDR3 DNA sequence: TGTGCCAGCAGCTTAGGCATAGGTAATGAGCAGTTCTTC.

This clonotype was counted at least ten times. The chain joins TRBV6-2 or TRBV6-3 to TRBJ2-1; D perhaps matches TRBD1 (5 bases). Trimming took 2 bases from V and 1 from J, leaving 9 bases between them. The germline gives CDR1 MNHEY, CDR2 SVGEGT. The CDR3 is 15 residues long. The CDR3 reads CASSYGQGSYNEQFF. The DNA for the CDR3 is TGTGCCAGCAGTTACGGGCAGGGTTCCTACAATGAGCAGTTCTTC.

This clonotype was observed many times. The chain joins TRBV19 to TRBJ2-3; 10 bases are a match to TRBD2. This CDR3 spans 15 amino acids. V dropped 6 bases and J dropped 2; count of bases not matched to a gene: 5. Looked up from germline, CDR1 is LNHDA and CDR2 is SQIVND (reference sequence). CDR3 protein: CASSLAGDNTDTQYF. The CDR3 DNA reads as TGTGCCAGTAGCCTAGCGGGAGATAACACAGATACGCAGTATTTT.

In its sample, this clonotype was seen many times. The chain is built from TRBV7-9 and TRBJ2-5; TRBD1 matches 7 bases. The ends lost 5 bases at V and 2 bases at J; junction bases unmatched: 11. Per the germline V gene, CDR1 is SEHNR and CDR2 is FQNEAQ (reference sequence). This CDR3 has 16 residues. The CDR3 loop reads CASSPRRGQEQETQYF. CDR3 coding DNA: TGTGCCAGCAGCCCACGACGAGGACAGGAACAAGAGACCCAGTACTTC.

This clonotype has ten or more counts. The chain combines TRBV20-1 with TRBJ2-3, with D tentatively TRBD2 (6 bases). CDR3 length: 17 residues. Deletions cut 3 bases from V and 1 base from J, with 20 bases between. Germline V gene data show CDR1 as DFQATT and CDR2 as SNEGSKA (reference sequence). The CDR3 spells CSASRPPWRDRTDTQYF. CDR3 bases: TGCAGTGCTAGCCGCCCACCCTGGCGGGACCGCACAGATACGCAGTATTTT.

The rearrangement links TRBV20-1 to TRBJ2-1; D gene uncertain. Germline V gene data show CDR1 as DFQATT and CDR2 as SNEGSKA (reference sequence). This CDR3 comprises 13 residues. The V end was cut by 2 bases, the J end by 3 bases, with 8 bases between. CDR3 DNA sequence: TGCAGTGCTAGAAGGCAGGTCTACAATGAGCAGTTCTTC. It translates to CSARRQVYNEQFF.

In its sample, this clonotype was seen many times. The CDR3 reads CSVVGTANTEAFF. CDR3 DNA: TGCAGCGTTGTAGGGACAGCAAACACTGAAGCTTTCTTT. The chain recombines TRBV29-1 with TRBJ1-1; 7 nucleotides agree with TRBD1. This CDR3 contains 13 residues. The trim removed 4 bases at V and 2 bases at J, leaving 4 bases unmatched. Germline V gene sequence: CDR1 SQVTM, CDR2 ANQGSEA.

This clonotype was seen ten or more times. This sequence joins TRBV5-1 and TRBJ2-1; D is undetermined. The CDR3 totals 12 residues. Germline lookup yields CDR1 SGHRS and CDR2 YFSETQ. Deletions cut 0 bases from V and 9 bases from J, with 7 bases between. The CDR3 region is CASSLGSSEQFF. The DNA for the CDR3 is TGCGCCAGCAGCTTGGGTAGCTCTGAGCAGTTCTTC.

The chain joins TRBV29-1 to TRBJ2-1; the D gene is possibly TRBD1 (5 bases). The CDR3 totals 14 residues. The V end was cut by 4 bases, the J end by 7 bases, with 17 bases between. The V gene's germline CDR1 is SQVTM and CDR2 ANQGSEA. The CDR3 bases are TGCAGCGTTGTTCCCCAGGGATTTTATAATGAGCAGTTCTTC. It is translated as CSVVPQGFYNEQFF.

This clonotype appeared many times. This chain links TRBV6-2 or TRBV6-3 with TRBJ1-6; D might be TRBD1 (6 bases). The V end was cut by 0 bases, the J end by 7 bases, with 13 bases between. The CDR3 totals 16 residues. Germline assignment: CDR1 MNHEY and CDR2 SVGEGT. DNA for the CDR3: TGTGCCAGCAGTTACTCGGTGGGGGCAGGAAATTCACCCCTCCACTTT. Its protein is CASSYSVGAGNSPLHF.

The chain recombines TRBV5-1 with TRBJ2-2; 11 bases align to TRBD2. This CDR3 has 19 residues. The V segment lost 1 base and the J segment 0 bases; nucleotides outside the gene matches: 8. Germline V gene lookup returns CDR1 SGHRS and CDR2 YFSETQ. The CDR3 loop reads CASSLRPSSGGSNTGELFF. The CDR3 bases are TGCGCCAGCAGCTTGAGGCCTTCTAGCGGGGGGTCGAACACCGGGGAGCTGTTTTTT.

This clonotype was detected ten times or more. The chain recombines TRBV7-9 with TRBJ2-1, with 9 bases aligning to TRBD1. Gene TRBJ2-5 matches the end of the DNA better, so the J call may be wrong. The CDR3 has 17 amino acids. Germline CDR1 reads SEHNR; CDR2 reads FQNEAQ (reference sequence). DNA for the CDR3: TGTGCCAGCAGCTTACCTAAAGAGGACAGGGGAAAAGAGACCCAGTACTTC. As protein: CASSLPKEDRGKETQYF.

This clonotype appeared many times. Germline is not matched at one junction end, which may reflect a read error. This chain joins TRBV5-1 and TRBJ2-7; 8 bases match TRBD1. Germline V gene lookup returns CDR1 SGHRS and CDR2 YFSETQ. This CDR3 has 14 amino acids. The CDR3 spells CASSFWTGSYEQYF. For the CDR3, the DNA is TGTGCCAGCAGCTTTTGGACAGGGTCCTACGAGCAGTACTTC.

This clonotype was recorded many times. The V call is TRBV7-2, the J call TRBJ2-7; D remains ambiguous. The CDR3 loop spans 14 amino acids. Germline V lookup: CDR1 SGHTA, CDR2 FQGNSA. Trimming stripped 3 bases from V and 2 bases from J, with 11 bases between. The CDR3 protein is CASSFTDNTYEQYF. For the CDR3, the DNA is TGTGCCAGCAGCTTCACAGACAACACCTACGAGCAGTACTTC. Based on the CDR3 plus reference TRBV7-2 and TRBJ2-7, the full variable domain is GAGVSQSPSNKVTEKGKDVELRCDPISGHTALYWYRQSLGQGLEFLIYFQGNSAPDKSGLPSDRFSAERTGGSVSTLTIQRTQQEDSAVYLCASSFTDNTYEQYFGPGTRLTVT.

This sequence joins TRBV6-2 or TRBV6-3 and TRBJ1-5; possibly TRBD1 for D (5 bases). Trimming left V 2 bases short and J 0 bases short, with 5 bases between. Germline CDR1 and CDR2: MNHEY and SVGEGT. This CDR3 has 14 residues. This CDR3 reads CASSYQGSNQPQHF. The CDR3 DNA reads as TGTGCCAGCAGTTACCAGGGTAGCAATCAGCCCCAGCATTTT.

The chain joins TRBV5-1 to TRBJ2-3, with 13 nucleotides matching TRBD2. The germline V gene encodes CDR1 SGHRS and CDR2 YFSETQ. The length of the CDR3 is 15 residues. J gave up 5 bases and V 4 bases, and 4 bases lay outside the gene matches. Here the CDR3 reads CASSRTSGSLDTQYF. Written as DNA, the CDR3 is TGCGCCAGCAGCAGGACTAGCGGGAGTTTAGATACGCAGTATTTT.

This clonotype showed up just a few times. This sequence joins TRBV6-2 or TRBV6-3 and TRBJ2-7; TRBD1 is a possible D gene (6 bases). The CDR3 runs to 13 residues. V lost 5 bases and J lost 3, with 11 bases in between. Germline CDR1 and CDR2: MNHEY and SVGEGT. The CDR3 coding sequence is TGTGCCAGCAGTAAACACAGGGACTACGAGCAGTACTTC. It translates to CASSKHRDYEQYF.

The rearrangement uses TRBV29-1 and TRBJ2-1; weak D call: TRBD2 (6 bases). V gave up 3 bases and J gave up 1 base, with 10 bases separating them. This CDR3 has 14 residues. The germline V gene encodes CDR1 SQVTM and CDR2 ANQGSEA. The CDR3 reads CSVDSGMSYNEQFF. In nucleotides, the CDR3 is TGCAGCGTTGATAGCGGAATGTCCTACAATGAGCAGTTCTTC.

This clonotype was recorded at least ten times. The chain combines TRBV20-1 with TRBJ2-1; no reliable D call. This CDR3 has 10 amino acids. Germline CDR1 DFQATT, CDR2 SNEGSKA (reference sequence). Trimming pared 2 bases from V and 6 bases from J, leaving 2 bases between. As DNA, the CDR3 is TGCAGTGCTAGACTCAATGAGCAGTTCTTC. This gives the protein CSARLNEQFF.